These 29 T cell receptor beta chains originate from one sample sequenced in a study of PD-1 blockade in classical Hodgkin lymphoma. All patients experienced relapse after autologous stem cell transplantation, and brentuximab vedotin exposure was variable. This table comes from immunoSEQ multiplex PCR, and its TCRdb copy is limited to in-frame clones, with some not included. The sample lists 20,000 to 30,000 clones; about 67% were seen once. Material: peripheral blood mononuclear cells (PBMCs), obtained before the second cycle of nivolumab. The receptors here all came from a human donor with classical Hodgkin lymphoma.

This clone was recorded at least ten times. This sample also contains other DNA sequences that code for the same CDR3. V gene TRBV7-9 combines with J gene TRBJ2-5; D not certain. CDR3 length equals 14 residues. Germline V gives CDR1 SEHNR, CDR2 FQNEAQ (reference sequence). The V and J ends lost 3 bases and 1 base respectively, with 9 bases between them. The CDR3 bases are TGTGCCAGCAGCTTCGAGGTTCTCCAAGAGACCCAGTACTTC. Its translation is CASSFEVLQETQYF. Based on the CDR3 plus reference TRBV7-9 and TRBJ2-5, the full variable domain is DTGVSQNPRHKITKRGQNVTFRCDPISEHNRLYWYRQTLGQGPEFLTYFQNEAQLEKSRLLSDRFSAERPKGSFSTLEIQRTEQGDSAMYLCASSFEVLQETQYFGPGTRLLVL.

The chain joins TRBV18 to TRBJ2-3, with a possible D match to TRBD2 (6 bases). The CDR3 loop spans 16 amino acids. Germline-derived CDR1 and CDR2 are KGHSH and LQKENI. Trimming cost V 2 bases and J 2 bases, with 14 bases left between them. CDR3 protein: CASSPGYGGLTDTQYF. For the CDR3, the DNA is TGTGCCAGCTCACCAGGTTACGGGGGTCTCACAGATACGCAGTATTTT.

The chain has TRBV18 and TRBJ2-4; D gene ambiguous. V was clipped by 3 bases and J by 2 bases, with 11 bases between them. Germline V lookup: CDR1 KGHSH, CDR2 LQKENI. The CDR3 spans 15 residues. CDR3 loop: CASSPSGSTKNIQYF. Written as DNA, the CDR3 is TGTGCCAGCTCACCTTCCGGGTCGACCAAAAACATTCAGTACTTC.

This chain links TRBV7-3 with TRBJ2-5; 13 bases map to TRBD2. This CDR3 contains 16 residues. Trimming removed 2 bases from V and 5 bases from J; junction bases left unmatched: 5. Germline V gene data show CDR1 as SGHTA and CDR2 as FQGTGA. The CDR3 sequence is CASSLATSGRFETQYF. CDR3 DNA sequence: TGTGCCAGCAGCTTAGCGACTAGCGGGAGGTTCGAGACCCAGTACTTC.

The CDR3 coding sequence is TGTGCCAGGGGGACTGGACACGAGCAGTACTTC. Translation: CARGTGHEQYF. The chain carries TRBV27 and TRBJ2-7, with a possible D match to TRBD2 (6 bases). V was trimmed by 9 bases and J by 5 bases, leaving 11 bases between them. This CDR3 comprises 11 residues. CDR1 MNHEY and CDR2 SMNVEV come from the germline V gene (reference sequence).

This chain uses TRBV6-1 with TRBJ1-4; TRBD1 might be the D (6 bases). The germline V gene has CDR1 MNHNS and CDR2 SASEGT. The V end was cut by 4 bases, the J end by 17 bases, with 20 bases between. The length of the CDR3 is 13 residues. DNA for the CDR3: TGTGCCAGCAGTGGCTTGTTCCCGGGAGGGGGTTTTTTT. This translates into CASSGLFPGGGFF.

This clone appeared a few times. The V call is TRBV11-2, the J call TRBJ2-3; possibly TRBD1 for D (6 bases). CDR1 is SGHAT and CDR2 is FQNNGV in the germline V gene. The CDR3 spans 16 residues. Between the trimmed V and J ends, which lost 6 bases and 6 bases, there was a span of 22 bases. CDR3 protein: CASSFTGTHQRDTQYF. The CDR3 DNA sequence: TGTGCCAGCAGTTTTACCGGGACACACCAGCGGGATACGCAGTATTTT.

This clone was seen many times. CDR3 sequence: CASSGQGYEQYF. The CDR3 coding sequence is TGTGCCAGCAGCGGGCAGGGCTACGAGCAGTACTTC. The chain carries TRBV9 and TRBJ2-7; a possible D gene is TRBD1 (5 bases). Germline V gene data show CDR1 as SGDLS and CDR2 as YYNGEE. The CDR3 has 12 residues. V lost 3 bases and J lost 3, with 7 bases in between.

This clone was picked up one time. The rearrangement joins TRBV28 to TRBJ2-5; no firm D call. V lost 6 bases, J lost 7 bases, and 12 bases lay in between. CDR3 length: 12 residues. The germline CDR1 and CDR2 sequences are MDHEN and SYDVKM. CDR3 region: CASSTPMGTQYF. CDR3 DNA sequence: TGTGCCAGCAGCACGCCTATGGGGACCCAGTACTTC.

This clone turned up a few times. The V gene is TRBV5-8, the J gene TRBJ2-3; 13 bases are a match to TRBD2. This CDR3 contains 18 residues. The V and J ends lost 4 bases and 1 base, in that order; junction bases with no gene match: 9. CDR1 and CDR2 from the germline V gene are SGHTS and YDEGEE. The CDR3 nucleotides are TGTGCCAGCAGCGGGAGCCGACTAGCGGGGGGTCGCACAGATACGCAGTATTTT. It specifies CASSGSRLAGGRTDTQYF.

This clone came up a few times. The chain uses TRBV6-5 and TRBJ2-1; unclear D gene. Trimming cost V 2 bases and J 6 bases, with 8 bases left between them. The CDR3 totals 13 residues. CDR1 MNHEY and CDR2 SVGAGI come from the germline V gene. Here the CDR3 reads CASSYDRLNEQFF. The CDR3 DNA reads TGTGCCAGCAGTTACGACCGGCTCAATGAGCAGTTCTTC.

The V gene is TRBV5-6, the J gene TRBJ2-7, with 12 bases matching TRBD2. In germline, CDR1 is SGHDT, CDR2 YYEEEE. This CDR3 comprises 16 residues. V trimming: 3 bases; J trimming: 6 bases; junction bases outside the gene matches: 10. As DNA, the CDR3 is TGTGCCAGCAGCTCGCCCTGGCTAGCGGGGGGGCTCGAGCAGTACTTC. Translation gives CASSSPWLAGGLEQYF. Filled out from reference TRBV5-6 and TRBJ2-7, the complete variable domain reads DAGVTQSPTHLIKTRGQQVTLRCSPKSGHDTVSWYQQALGQGPQFIFQYYEEEERQRGNFPDRFSGHQFPNYSSELNVNALLLGDSALYLCASSSPWLAGGLEQYFGPGTRLTVT.

This clone appeared a few times. J is TRBJ2-3 and V is TRBV7-2, with TRBD2 as a possible D gene (6 bases). The CDR3 loop spans 16 amino acids. Germline V gives CDR1 SGHTA, CDR2 FQGNSA. Trimming took off 5 bases at V and 2 bases at J, with 17 bases between the two ends. CDR3 nucleotides: TGTGCCAGCAGCCAAGAAGGGACTTCCCCCACAGATACGCAGTATTTT. As protein: CASSQEGTSPTDTQYF.

By share, this clone ranks as medium-sized. CDR3 bases: TGTGCCAGCACCCCCGGTAGTCAGGTGCCTGGCTACACCTTC. Protein product: CASTPGSQVPGYTF. The J gene is TRBJ1-2, the V gene TRBV28, with unresolved D. From germline, CDR1 is MDHEN and CDR2 SYDVKM. V was trimmed by 7 bases and J by 7 bases, leaving 19 bases between them. The CDR3 has 14 amino acids.

The chain couples TRBV7-2 to TRBJ1-1; TRBD1 might be the D (6 bases). The CDR3 is 16 residues long. Germline V gene sequence: CDR1 SGHTA, CDR2 FQGNSA. Trimming shortened V by 2 bases and J by 0 bases, and 13 bases separated the two germline ends. The CDR3 nucleotides read TGTGCCAGCAGCTTACGGGGGACAAAAATGAACACTGAAGCTTTCTTT. Translated, it gives CASSLRGTKMNTEAFF.

The V call is TRBV6-5, the J call TRBJ1-6; the match to TRBD1 covers 9 bases. The CDR3 sequence is 15 residues long. Germline CDR1 MNHEY, CDR2 SVGAGI. V lost 5 bases to trimming and J lost 7 bases; unmatched junction nucleotides: 6. The CDR3 DNA sequence: TGTGCCAGCAGTACCTCCGGACAGGGGAATTCACCCCTCCACTTT. It specifies CASSTSGQGNSPLHF.

Comments on this clone: Other DNA variants within this sample encode the same CDR3. The rearrangement uses TRBV9 and TRBJ2-3; 7 positions match TRBD1. The germline V gene encodes CDR1 SGDLS and CDR2 YYNGEE. CDR3 length equals 15 residues. V trimming: 0 bases; J trimming: 0 bases; junction bases outside the gene matches: 1. The CDR3: CASSVEGASTDTQYF. CDR3 coding DNA: TGTGCCAGCAGCGTAGAGGGGGCCAGCACAGATACGCAGTATTTT.

This chain joins TRBV6-1 and TRBJ1-5; perhaps TRBD1 as D (5 bases). The germline V gene encodes CDR1 MNHNS and CDR2 SASEGT. Between the trimmed V and J ends, which lost 6 bases and 0 bases, there was a span of 12 bases. The CDR3 sequence is 15 residues long. CDR3 loop: CASRVTGDSNQPQHF. In DNA, the CDR3 is TGTGCCAGCAGGGTTACAGGCGATAGCAATCAGCCCCAGCATTTT.

The chain carries TRBV28 and TRBJ1-2; 7 bases are a match to TRBD1. This CDR3 spans 14 amino acids. CDR1 and CDR2 from the germline V gene are MDHEN and SYDVKM. The J segment lost 0 bases and the V segment lost 8 bases, leaving 6 bases of the junction unmatched. The DNA for the CDR3 is TGTGCCAGCGGCACAGGGGCTGCTAACTATGGCTACACCTTC. It specifies CASGTGAANYGYTF.

The chain couples TRBV25-1 to TRBJ2-3; unclear D gene. CDR3 length equals 15 residues. With 5 bases removed from V and 2 bases from J, the gap between germline ends came to 14 bases. CDR1 is MGHDK, CDR2 SYGVNS, per germline. The CDR3 loop reads CASSPPGPFTDTQYF. CDR3 bases: TGTGCCAGCAGTCCTCCCGGACCTTTCACAGATACGCAGTATTTT.

The V and J genes are TRBV6-1 and TRBJ1-5; D is ambiguous. CDR1 MNHNS and CDR2 SASEGT come from the germline V gene. This CDR3 contains 15 residues. Trimming took 2 bases from V and 2 from J, leaving 10 bases between them. CDR3 sequence reads: CASSEWAEGNQPQHF. The CDR3 coding sequence is TGTGCCAGCAGTGAATGGGCCGAGGGCAATCAGCCCCAGCATTTT.

This clone was seen only once. The V and J genes are TRBV5-8 and TRBJ1-1; D is uncertain. V shed 1 base and J shed 1 base, with 5 bases lying between them. CDR3 size: 13 residues. The germline gives CDR1 SGHTS, CDR2 YDEGEE. CDR3 sequence: CASSLRRNTEAFF. The CDR3 nucleotides are TGTGCCAGCAGCTTGCGCAGGAACACTGAAGCTTTCTTT.

The rearrangement uses TRBV28 and TRBJ2-7, with unresolved D. Germline CDR1 reads MDHEN; CDR2 reads SYDVKM. This CDR3 comprises 13 residues. V lost 8 bases, J lost 2 bases, and 13 bases lay in between. Written as DNA, the CDR3 is TGTGCCAGCGGTCGTGTTAGGACCTACGAGCAGTACTTC. Translation: CASGRVRTYEQYF.

This clone was observed a handful of times. The chain employs TRBV7-9 and TRBJ1-1; possibly TRBD1 for D (5 bases). Germline V gene lookup returns CDR1 SEHNR and CDR2 FQNEAQ (reference sequence). The V end lost 5 bases, the J end lost 4 bases, and 23 bases lay between the germline ends. The CDR3 runs to 17 residues. CDR3 in amino acids: CASSPKVAGNLGTEAFF. The CDR3 DNA reads as TGTGCCAGCAGCCCAAAAGTGGCAGGGAATTTGGGCACTGAAGCTTTCTTT.

Remarks on this clone: This may stem from a read error, because a much larger clone lies one nucleotide away. The CDR3 here is CASSWTGMNTEAFF. CDR3 sequence (DNA): TGCGCCAGCAGCTGGACAGGGATGAACACTGAAGCTTTCTTT. This rearrangement joins TRBV5-1 to TRBJ1-1, with 8 bases that match TRBD1. This CDR3 spans 14 amino acids. Germline V gene lookup returns CDR1 SGHRS and CDR2 YFSETQ. J lost 0 bases, V lost 3 bases, and 1 base had no gene match.

A remark on this clone: Other DNA sequences in the same sample also yield this CDR3. The chain has TRBV5-1 and TRBJ2-3, with D perhaps assigned TRBD1 or TRBD2 (5 bases each). Germline-derived CDR1 and CDR2 are SGHRS and YFSETQ. The CDR3 contains 13 residues. The V and J ends lost 5 bases and 0 bases respectively, with 7 bases between them. CDR3 bases: TGCGCCAGCAGTTGGGACAGCACAGATACGCAGTATTTT. Amino acids: CASSWDSTDTQYF.

This chain joins TRBV7-2 and TRBJ2-7, with 14 nucleotides matching TRBD2. Per the germline V gene, CDR1 is SGHTA and CDR2 is FQGNSA. CDR3 length: 16 residues. V dropped 5 bases and J dropped 5; count of bases not matched to a gene: 8. In DNA form, the CDR3 reads TGTGCCAGCAGCCCCCGGGGGACTAGCGGGAGCAACGAGCAGTACTTC. Translated, it gives CASSPRGTSGSNEQYF.

The DNA for the CDR3 is TGTGCCAGCAGCCCCCGGAACCAGGGGGAGACCCAGTACTTC. This encodes CASSPRNQGETQYF. The chain employs TRBV7-9 and TRBJ2-5, with D tentatively TRBD1 (6 bases). The CDR3 loop spans 14 amino acids. Germline CDR1 SEHNR, CDR2 FQNEAQ (reference sequence). V was shortened by 5 bases and J by 5 bases, with 15 bases between the two germline ends.

This chain links TRBV28 with TRBJ2-3; D is possibly TRBD2 (6 bases). The germline V gene has CDR1 MDHEN and CDR2 SYDVKM. Trimming took 6 bases from V and 6 from J, leaving 10 bases between them. This CDR3 comprises 12 residues. The DNA for the CDR3 is TGTGCCAGCAGCTTAGCGGTTGATACGCAGTATTTT. It is translated as CASSLAVDTQYF.